This TCR beta chain was sequenced during a study of blood T cell repertoires in COVID-19. The V segment lost 2 bases and the J segment 5 bases; nucleotides outside the gene matches: 2. Germline-derived CDR1 and CDR2 are MRHNA and SNTAGT. The CDR3 runs 13 residues. Method: immunoSEQ multiplex PCR; TCRdb's copy keeps in-frame clones and lacks some. Seen here are 250,000 or so clones, roughly nine tenths observed once, and the top ten hold around 1.3%. Material for sequencing was PBMCs or T cells enriched from blood (not recorded which). The chain employs TRBV6-4 and TRBJ1-1; TRBD1 matches at 7 bases. This receptor was identified in a human donor in a cohort exposed to, infected with or recovered from COVID-19 (not recorded which). The donor label of this sample is uncertain. The CDR3 sequence: CASSDTGVTEAFF. The CDR3 nucleotides are TGTGCCAGCAGTGACACAGGGGTGACTGAAGCTTTCTTT.